A selection of T cell receptor beta chains follows, all from one sample in a study of cytomegalovirus exposure and HLA in healthy donors. Assay used: immunoSEQ multiplex PCR; TCRdb lists only in-frame clones, some missing. The sample has fewer than 200,000 clones; approximately 76% are singletons. Sequencing was done on a sample of PBMCs. The receptors stem from a man aged 55 to 69 in good health and CMV-seronegative. The CDR3 runs from the conserved cysteine through the conserved F or W. Each record gives: V gene, clone size, D gene, J gene, CDR3 DNA, CDR3 protein. The D gene is left open where the match is weak. Size tells how often a clone was seen (once, few, many) or the class of an expanded clone, and some rows leave it out.

TRBV27,once,-,TRBJ2-7,TGTGCCAGCAGTTTAAGGGGTTACGAGCAGTACTTC,CASSLRGYEQYF
TRBV30,-,TRBD1,TRBJ1-5,TGTGCCTGGAGTGCCCGGGACAGGGATTCCCAGCATTTT,CAWSARDRDSQHF
TRBV7-2,few,-,TRBJ2-3,TGTGCCAGCAGCGTCGGACTTGCCCCCGGCACAGATACGCAGTATTTT,CASSVGLAPGTDTQYF
TRBV7-2,-,TRBD2,TRBJ2-1,TGTGCCAGCAGCTTAGCGACGGGGGGGCTGAGTGAGCAGTTCTTC,CASSLATGGLSEQFF
TRBV4-3,-,TRBD2,TRBJ2-7,TGCGCCAGCAGCCAACTAGCGGGGGGCTACGAGCAGTACTTC,CASSQLAGGYEQYF
TRBV10-3,-,-,TRBJ1-1,TGTGCCATCAGCCGGGTGAACACTGAAGCTTTCTTT,CAISRVNTEAFF
TRBV21-1,-,-,TRBJ2-7,TGTGCCAGCAGCAAAGAGGCTAGCGGGAAGACTTACGAGCAGTACTTC,CASSKEASGKTYEQYF
TRBV4-1,-,TRBD1,TRBJ1-2,TGCGCCAGCAACACAGGGGACTCAGATGATGGCTACACCTTC,CASNTGDSDDGYTF
TRBV28,few,-,TRBJ1-2,TGTGCCAGCAGTTCTATAGGGGAAACAGCATCTCGTTATGGCTACACCTTC,CASSSIGETASRYGYTF
TRBV27,-,-,TRBJ1-1,TGTGCCAGCAAGAGTTATGTGAACACTGAAGCTTTCTTT,CASKSYVNTEAFF
TRBV7-7,once,-,TRBJ2-3,TGTGCCAGCAGCTTAGAGAGCGGACATACGCAGTATTTT,CASSLESGHTQYF
TRBV21-1,-,-,TRBJ2-1,TGTGCCAGCAGCAAAAACGGGACAGGGTACAATGAGCAGTTCTTC,CASSKNGTGYNEQFF
TRBV9,-,-,TRBJ2-2,TGTGCCAGCAGCGTAGGGCGTGAGGGTAGCTTGAACACCGGGGAGCTGTTTTTT,CASSVGREGSLNTGELFF
TRBV28,once,-,TRBJ1-3,TGTGCCAGCAGTTTGGGCGGGCGCTCTGGAAACACCATATATTTT,CASSLGGRSGNTIYF
TRBV9,-,-,TRBJ2-2,TGTGCCAGCAGCGTGGGACTCCAGAACACCGGGGAGCTGTTTTTT,CASSVGLQNTGELFF
TRBV7-2,-,-,TRBJ2-5,TGTGCCAGCAGCTTTTCGGAGACCCAGTACTTC,CASSFSETQYF
TRBV15,-,TRBD1,TRBJ2-7,TGTGCCACCAGCGGCCCGAGGGACAGGGGGCCCGAGCAGTACTTC,CATSGPRDRGPEQYF